What follows is one T cell receptor beta chain and its context. The CDR3 consists of 12 residues. Per germline, CDR1 PRHDT and CDR2 FYEKMQ (reference sequence). The V and J ends lost 2 bases and 3 bases respectively, with 3 bases between them. The sample belongs to a study of shared clonotypes between healthy human individuals. Samples underwent the assay at deep level. For every subset, genomic DNA was evenly distributed across several immunoSEQ plates. Profiling relied on immunoSEQ multiplex PCR, and the TCRdb table lists in-frame clones only, not all of them. The profile shows roughly 2.4 million clones, more than 90% of them singletons. Adult donors, all healthy and HIV-negative, had no recent acute infections or vaccinations.

The receptor was derived from a man between 18 and 35 years old in good health. Sample: naive CD4+ T cells sorted from blood. Subset denoted: CD45RA+ positively selected. The genes are TRBV13 and TRBJ2-3, with D uncertain. CDR3 sequence reads: CASSLLTDTQYF. In DNA form, the CDR3 reads TGTGCCAGCAGCTTATTGACAGATACGCAGTATTTT.